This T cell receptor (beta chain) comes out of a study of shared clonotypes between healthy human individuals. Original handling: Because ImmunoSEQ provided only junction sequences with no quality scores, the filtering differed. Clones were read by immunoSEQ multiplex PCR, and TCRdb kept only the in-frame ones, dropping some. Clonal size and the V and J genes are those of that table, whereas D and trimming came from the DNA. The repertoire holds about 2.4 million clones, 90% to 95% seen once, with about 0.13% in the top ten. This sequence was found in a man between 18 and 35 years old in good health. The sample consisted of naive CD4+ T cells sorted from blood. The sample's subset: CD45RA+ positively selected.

The CDR3 is CASSERQGDLFGYTF. Here the CDR3 DNA reads TGTGCCAGCAGTGAGAGGCAGGGGGATTTATTCGGCTACACCTTC. The V and J genes are TRBV2 and TRBJ1-2, with 7 positions matching TRBD1. The CDR3 totals 15 residues. Germline V gene data show CDR1 as SNHLY and CDR2 as FYNNEI. The J segment lost 8 bases and the V segment lost 3 bases, leaving 12 bases of the junction unmatched.